Below, 13 T cell receptor beta chains from the same sample are listed, as sequenced in a study of shared clonotypes between healthy human individuals. Clones were read by immunoSEQ multiplex PCR, and TCRdb kept only the in-frame ones, dropping some. The sample records approximately 1.9 million clones, 90% to 95% being singletons. Positive CCR7 selection of CD45RO-negative cells yielded the naive CD8 cells, and terminally differentiated effector memory CD45RA+ cells were excluded. Material for sequencing was naive CD8+ T cells from PBMCs. These receptors originate from a man between 18 and 29 years old in good health. Some clones in this sample may be carry-over from other donors' samples.

The rearrangement joins TRBV10-3 to TRBJ2-5, with 14 bases fitting TRBD2. The CDR3 runs to 17 residues. V was pared by 4 bases and J by 5 bases, with 9 bases of the junction left unmatched. Germline assignment: CDR1 ENHRY and CDR2 SYGVKD. The CDR3: CAISGRLAGGPDETQYF. The CDR3 nucleotides read TGTGCCATCAGTGGTCGACTAGCGGGAGGGCCCGATGAGACCCAGTACTTC.

The genes are TRBV5-4 and TRBJ2-3; no clear D. V shed 9 bases and J shed 1 base, with 9 bases lying between them. The length of the CDR3 is 12 residues. Germline CDR1 and CDR2: SGHNT and YYREEE (reference sequence). The DNA for the CDR3 is TGTGCCACCCGGGCAGGCACAGATACGCAGTATTTT. Amino acids: CATRAGTDTQYF.

The chain uses TRBV6-1 and TRBJ2-7, with no clear D. V was clipped by 6 bases and J by 2 bases, with 11 bases between them. This CDR3 region has 13 residues. CDR1 is MNHNS, CDR2 SASEGT, per germline. CDR3 protein: CASRALGPYEQYF. For the CDR3, the DNA is TGTGCCAGCAGAGCCCTGGGTCCCTACGAGCAGTACTTC.

The chain couples TRBV11-2 to TRBJ2-7; 12 positions agree with TRBD2. Looked up from germline, CDR1 is SGHAT and CDR2 is FQNNGV. J gave up 5 bases and V 5 bases, and 10 bases lay outside the gene matches. This CDR3 contains 16 residues. CDR3 sequence: CASSPRRLAGENEQYF. The CDR3 DNA reads as TGTGCCAGCAGCCCCCGTCGACTAGCGGGAGAAAACGAGCAGTACTTC.

This sequence joins TRBV11-2 and TRBJ2-4, with 9 bases aligning to TRBD2. The CDR3 spans 15 residues. V was clipped by 5 bases and J by 6 bases; unmatched bases: 8. Per germline, CDR1 SGHAT and CDR2 FQNNGV. As DNA, the CDR3 is TGTGCCAGCAGCCGTGGAAATAGCGGGAGAAACATTCAGTACTTC. Translated, it gives CASSRGNSGRNIQYF. Filled out from reference TRBV11-2 and TRBJ2-4, the complete variable domain reads EAGVAQSPRYKIIEKRQSVAFWCNPISGHATLYWYQQILGQGPKLLIQFQNNGVVDDSQLPKDRFSAERLKGVDSTLKIQPAKLEDSAVYLCASSRGNSGRNIQYFGAGTRLSVL.

The genes are TRBV7-9 and TRBJ1-5, with TRBD1 identical over 8 bases. The length of the CDR3 is 16 residues. Per the germline V gene, CDR1 is SEHNR and CDR2 is FQNEAQ (reference sequence). The J segment lost 5 bases and the V segment lost 4 bases, leaving 10 bases of the junction unmatched. Written as DNA, the CDR3 is TGTGCCAGCAGCTCAAAAAGACAGGGGCGCGATCAGCCCCAGCATTTT. Amino acids: CASSSKRQGRDQPQHF.

Details on this clone: Other DNA sequences in this sample translate to the same CDR3. The chain uses TRBV27 and TRBJ2-3; D is unresolved. The germline V gene has CDR1 MNHEY and CDR2 SMNVEV (reference sequence). V was pared by 5 bases and J by 4 bases, with 7 bases between. This CDR3 is 12 amino acids long. CDR3 bases: TGTGCCAGCAGTCCTCGCTCAGATACGCAGTATTTT. It encodes CASSPRSDTQYF.

The chain uses TRBV7-9 and TRBJ1-1; the D gene is possibly TRBD1 (6 bases). Trimming removed 5 bases from V and 0 bases from J, with 16 bases in between. Germline V lookup: CDR1 SEHNR, CDR2 FQNEAQ (reference sequence). The CDR3 is made up of 16 amino acids. DNA for the CDR3: TGTGCCAGCAGCCCTGAACAGGGTTGGATGAACACTGAAGCTTTCTTT. This translates into CASSPEQGWMNTEAFF.

V is TRBV19 and J is TRBJ1-5; possible D gene TRBD1, 6 bases. In germline, CDR1 is LNHDA, CDR2 SQIVND (reference sequence). V was pared by 4 bases and J by 2 bases, with 12 bases between. The CDR3 consists of 15 residues. CDR3 sequence: CASSTDRFGNQPQHF. The CDR3 DNA reads as TGTGCCAGTAGTACCGACAGGTTCGGCAATCAGCCCCAGCATTTT.

The chain links TRBV6-5 to TRBJ2-7; D not certain. This CDR3 comprises 15 residues. The germline CDR1 and CDR2 sequences are MNHEY and SVGAGI. V lost 2 bases to trimming and J lost 6 bases, with 17 bases between them. DNA for the CDR3: TGTGCCAGCAGTTACCTCTCTGACCTTCGGCGCGAGCAGTACTTC. Residues: CASSYLSDLRREQYF.

The gene calls are TRBV28 and TRBJ2-2; D uncertain. V lost 7 bases, J lost 0 bases, and 9 bases lay in between. Germline V gives CDR1 MDHEN, CDR2 SYDVKM. The CDR3 consists of 14 residues. The CDR3 DNA reads as TGTGCCAGCACCCGCTCAACGAACACCGGGGAGCTGTTTTTT. Residues: CASTRSTNTGELFF.

The chain joins TRBV29-1 to TRBJ2-2; TRBD1 agrees at 8 bases. V shed 2 bases and J 4 bases; nucleotides not matched to a gene: 6. CDR1 and CDR2 from the germline V gene are SQVTM and ANQGSEA. The CDR3 sequence is 15 residues long. The CDR3 protein is CSVESVQGGTGELFF. For the CDR3, the DNA is TGCAGCGTTGAATCGGTACAGGGGGGCACCGGGGAGCTGTTTTTT.

The chain employs TRBV7-3 and TRBJ2-5, with 10 positions matching TRBD2. This CDR3 comprises 16 residues. Germline V gene lookup returns CDR1 SGHTA and CDR2 FQGTGA. V gave up 1 base and J gave up 5 bases; unmatched junction bases: 7. CDR3 DNA sequence: TGTGCCAGCAGCTTAAGTTTAGCGGGAGGCTGGGAGACCCAGTACTTC. Translation gives CASSLSLAGGWETQYF.